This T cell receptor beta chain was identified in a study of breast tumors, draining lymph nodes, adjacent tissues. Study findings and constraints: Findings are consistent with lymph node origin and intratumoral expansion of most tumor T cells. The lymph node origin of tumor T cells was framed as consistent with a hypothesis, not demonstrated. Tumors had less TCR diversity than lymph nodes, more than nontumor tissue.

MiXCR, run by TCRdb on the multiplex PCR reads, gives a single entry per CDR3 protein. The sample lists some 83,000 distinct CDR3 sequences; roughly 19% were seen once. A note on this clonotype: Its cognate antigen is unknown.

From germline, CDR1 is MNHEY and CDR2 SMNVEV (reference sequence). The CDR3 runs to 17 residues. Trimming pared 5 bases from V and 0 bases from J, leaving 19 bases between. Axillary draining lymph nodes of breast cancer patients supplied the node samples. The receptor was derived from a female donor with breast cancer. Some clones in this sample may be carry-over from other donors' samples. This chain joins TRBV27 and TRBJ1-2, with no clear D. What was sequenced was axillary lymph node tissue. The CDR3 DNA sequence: TGTGCCAGCAGTCCAGAGCCGCAGCGGACCACTAACTATGGCTACACCTTC. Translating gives CASSPEPQRTTNYGYTF.